These 18 T cell receptor beta chains share one sample of origin, sequenced in a study of blood T cells in healthy people across ages. Then a second PCR, running roughly 7 to 11 cycles, was carried out with a sample-barcoded 5' primer and a J-beta primer mix. TCRdb itself ran the 5' RACE reads through MiXCR, one entry per CDR3 protein. The table shows over 1,300,000 distinct CDR3 sequences, with around 59% occurring only once. The sequencing sample was made of blood. These receptors all stem from a man between 18 and 29 years old in good health.

Concerning this clonotype itself: This may arise from a read error, as a much more abundant clone is one base away. V gene TRBV29-1 combines with J gene TRBJ1-1; D might be TRBD1 (6 bases). The CDR3 has 13 amino acids. Germline CDR1 is SQVTM and CDR2 is ANQGSEA. Trimming took 6 bases from V and 7 from J, leaving 18 bases between them. In nucleotides, the CDR3 is TGCAGCGTCGATAAAGGGGGACTGCTTGAAGCTTTCTTT. It yields the protein CSVDKGGLLEAFF.

V usage is TRBV19 and J usage is TRBJ2-5, with no clear D. Germline assignment: CDR1 LNHDA and CDR2 SQIVND (reference sequence). This CDR3 spans 14 amino acids. V lost 3 bases and J 2 bases, leaving 10 bases between the germline ends. CDR3 residues: CASSIVPSQETQYF. CDR3 in DNA: TGTGCCAGTAGTATTGTACCTTCGCAAGAGACCCAGTACTTC.

V usage is TRBV27 and J usage is TRBJ2-1, with 9 bases matching TRBD2. V shed 2 bases and J 8 bases; nucleotides not matched to a gene: 10. The CDR3 spans 16 residues. The germline gives CDR1 MNHEY, CDR2 SMNVEV (reference sequence). CDR3 loop: CASSLNGGRAFHEQFF. The CDR3 region has the DNA TGTGCCAGCAGTTTAAACGGCGGGAGGGCCTTTCATGAGCAGTTCTTC.

This clonotype was seen a few times. The chain is built from TRBV3-1 and TRBJ2-1; 10 bases are a match to TRBD1. The V and J ends lost 2 bases and 3 bases, in that order; junction bases with no gene match: 4. CDR1 LGHDT and CDR2 YNNKEL come from the germline V gene (reference sequence). The CDR3 has 16 residues. CDR3 coding DNA: TGTGCCAGCAGCCAATGGGACAGGGGCCTCTACAATGAGCAGTTCTTC. This translates into CASSQWDRGLYNEQFF.

The chain links TRBV20-1 to TRBJ2-5; D not certain. Germline V CDR1 and CDR2: DFQATT, SNEGSKA (reference sequence). This CDR3 has 12 residues. Trimming cost V 3 bases and J 5 bases, with 10 bases left between them. DNA of the CDR3: TGCAGTGCTAGCCCCCAGAGCGAGACCCAGTACTTC. Amino acids: CSASPQSETQYF.

J is TRBJ1-2 and V is TRBV4-1; D perhaps matches TRBD1 (5 bases). Per germline, CDR1 MGHRA and CDR2 YSYEKL. V shed 0 bases and J shed 6 bases, with 14 bases lying between them. CDR3 length: 15 residues. The CDR3 is CASSQDFQGGNGYTF. CDR3 DNA: TGCGCCAGCAGCCAAGATTTCCAGGGTGGAAATGGCTACACCTTC.

This chain links TRBV25-1 with TRBJ2-4; the match to TRBD2 covers 7 bases. This CDR3 has 15 amino acids. V lost 0 bases, J lost 5 bases, and 4 bases stayed unmatched. Looked up from germline, CDR1 is MGHDK and CDR2 is SYGVNS. The CDR3 DNA is TGTGCCAGCAGTGAATACCGGGGGGACCAAAACATTCAGTACTTC. This sequence encodes CASSEYRGDQNIQYF.

This clonotype has a single count. The CDR3 sequence: CASSRLNPETQYF. The CDR3, as DNA: TGTGCCAGCAGCCGCCTTAACCCTGAGACCCAGTACTTC. The V and J genes are TRBV13 and TRBJ2-5; D unresolved. V lost 5 bases and J lost 5, with 12 bases in between. Germline V lookup: CDR1 PRHDT, CDR2 FYEKMQ (reference sequence). The CDR3 runs 13 residues. Using reference TRBV13 and TRBJ2-5 for the parts outside the CDR3, the full variable domain is AAGVIQSPRHLIKEKRETATLKCYPIPRHDTVYWYQQGPGQDPQFLISFYEKMQSDKGSIPDRFSAQQFSDYHSELNMSSLELGDSALYFCASSRLNPETQYFGPGTRLLVL.

This CDR3 is CASSQDGGPDEQFF. In DNA form, the CDR3 reads TGTGCCAGCAGCCAAGACGGGGGGCCCGATGAGCAGTTCTTC. The V and J genes are TRBV4-2 and TRBJ2-1, with D perhaps TRBD2 (7 bases). Germline V gene lookup returns CDR1 LGHNA and CDR2 YNFKEQ. CDR3 length equals 14 residues. The V end was cut by 0 bases, the J end by 8 bases, with 11 bases between.

The V gene is TRBV12-3 or TRBV12-4, the J gene TRBJ2-7; D ambiguous. The CDR3 runs 13 residues. Trimming cost V 5 bases and J 7 bases, with 15 bases left between them. As DNA, the CDR3 is TGTGCCAGCAGTCCCGACGGAGACAATGAGCAGTACTTC. This encodes CASSPDGDNEQYF.

The table lists this clonotype with a few counts. The CDR3 sequence: CASSERVLSSYNSPLHF. Here the CDR3 DNA reads TGTGCCAGCAGTGAAAGGGTGTTGAGCTCCTATAATTCACCCCTCCACTTT. The V and J genes are TRBV25-1 and TRBJ1-6; D is unclear. The germline gives CDR1 MGHDK, CDR2 SYGVNS. This CDR3 is 17 amino acids long. Between the trimmed V and J ends, which lost 2 bases and 0 bases, there was a span of 11 bases.

The chain combines TRBV28 with TRBJ2-5; weak D call: TRBD1 (6 bases). V lost 6 bases, J lost 2 bases, and 22 bases lay in between. Germline loops: CDR1 MDHEN, CDR2 SYDVKM. The CDR3 contains 17 residues. This CDR3 reads CASSPDQQGTLQETQYF. CDR3 nucleotides: TGTGCCAGCAGCCCCGACCAACAGGGAACCCTTCAAGAGACCCAGTACTTC.

The chain links TRBV27 to TRBJ2-7; the match to TRBD2 covers 7 bases. CDR1 is MNHEY and CDR2 is SMNVEV in the germline V gene (reference sequence). Losses at the gene ends were 5 bases for V and 0 bases for J; bases not matched to a gene: 13. The CDR3 extends over 17 amino acids. The CDR3 here is CASSPLGSGALSYEQYF. In nucleotides, the CDR3 is TGTGCCAGCAGTCCCCTGGGGAGCGGGGCACTCTCCTACGAGCAGTACTTC.

V usage is TRBV27 and J usage is TRBJ2-3; 7 nucleotides line up with TRBD2. CDR1 MNHEY and CDR2 SMNVEV come from the germline V gene (reference sequence). The CDR3 totals 15 residues. The trim removed 8 bases at V and 2 bases at J, leaving 10 bases unmatched. DNA for the CDR3: TGTGCCAGCGGGCCTGGCGGGAGTATCACAGATACGCAGTATTTT. This gives the protein CASGPGGSITDTQYF.

This sequence joins TRBV6-2 or TRBV6-3 and TRBJ2-2; 8 bases fit TRBD2. The ends lost 7 bases at V and 0 bases at J; junction bases unmatched: 10. Germline V gene data show CDR1 as MNHEY and CDR2 as SVGEGT. The CDR3 contains 17 residues. The CDR3 coding sequence is TGTGCCAGCAAACGGAGGGGAGCGGGAGCGAACACCGGGGAGCTGTTTTTT. Protein sequence: CASKRRGAGANTGELFF.

The chain has TRBV15 and TRBJ2-1; D uncertain. CDR1 LNHNV and CDR2 YYDKDF come from the germline V gene (reference sequence). The V end lost 0 bases, the J end lost 8 bases, and 14 bases lay between the germline ends. This CDR3 is built from 15 residues. CDR3 sequence: CATSRDRASVHEQFF. The CDR3 nucleotides read TGTGCCACCAGCAGAGATCGCGCGAGTGTTCATGAGCAGTTCTTC. The entire variable domain, with the rest obtained from reference TRBV15 and TRBJ2-1, is as follows: DAMVIQNPRYQVTQFGKPVTLSCSQTLNHNVMYWYQQKSSQAPKLLFHYYDKDFNNEADTPDNFQSRRPNTSFCFLDIRSPGLGDTAMYLCATSRDRASVHEQFFGPGTRLTVL.

The V gene is TRBV9, the J gene TRBJ2-1; no firm D call. Looked up from germline, CDR1 is SGDLS and CDR2 is YYNGEE. The CDR3 consists of 13 residues. The V and J ends lost 0 bases and 10 bases respectively, with 11 bases between them. CDR3 coding DNA: TGTGCCAGCAGCGTAGGCGAGCTAAACGAGCAGTTCTTC. It yields the protein CASSVGELNEQFF. Complete variable domain (other parts from reference TRBV9 and TRBJ2-1): DSGVTQTPKHLITATGQRVTLRCSPRSGDLSVYWYQQSLDQGLQFLIQYYNGEERAKGNILERFSAQQFPDLHSELNLSSLELGDSALYFCASSVGELNEQFFGPGTRLTVL.

The V and J genes are TRBV20-1 and TRBJ2-3, with unresolved D. V dropped 3 bases and J dropped 4 bases, with 11 bases sitting between them. This CDR3 spans 13 amino acids. Germline CDR1 and CDR2: DFQATT and SNEGSKA (reference sequence). The CDR3 region is CSASSQQSDTQYF. In nucleotides, the CDR3 is TGCAGTGCTAGTAGCCAGCAGTCAGATACGCAGTATTTT.